This T cell receptor beta chain was retrieved from a study of blood T cell repertoires in COVID-19. For the study at large: PBMCs, B-cell-depleted T cells, or T cells provided the cDNA or gDNA that made up the material.

Researchers sorted participants into cohorts using their self-reported clinical history. Two negative PCRs, clearance, or symptom resolution were required of recovered Cohort 3 donors. This table comes from immunoSEQ multiplex PCR, and its TCRdb copy is limited to in-frame clones, with some not included. The table has approximately 350,000 clones, roughly 87% seen once. The CDR3 is 14 residues long. Germline CDR1 and CDR2: SGDLS and YYNGEE. The ends were cut back, 0 bases at V and 4 bases at J, with 9 bases in the middle. The sequence was obtained from a woman aged 25 to 39 who had recovered from COVID-19. The chain links TRBV9 to TRBJ2-3; D unresolved. The sample comprised PBMCs or T cells enriched from blood (not recorded which). CDR3 loop: CASSVAHSSDTQYF. CDR3 nucleotide sequence: TGTGCCAGCAGCGTAGCTCACTCGTCAGATACGCAGTATTTT.